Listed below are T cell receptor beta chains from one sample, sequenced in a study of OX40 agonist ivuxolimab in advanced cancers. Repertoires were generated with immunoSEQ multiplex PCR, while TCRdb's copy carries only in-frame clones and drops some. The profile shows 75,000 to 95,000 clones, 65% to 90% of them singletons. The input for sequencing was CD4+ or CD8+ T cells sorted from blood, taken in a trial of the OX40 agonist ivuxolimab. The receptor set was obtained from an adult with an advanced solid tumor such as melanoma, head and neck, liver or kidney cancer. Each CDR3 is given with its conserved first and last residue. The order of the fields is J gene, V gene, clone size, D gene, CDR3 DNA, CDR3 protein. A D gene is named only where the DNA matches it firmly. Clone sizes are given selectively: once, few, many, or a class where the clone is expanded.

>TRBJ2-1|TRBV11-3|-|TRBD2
TGTGCCAGCAGCTTAGTAGCCCTAGCGGGAGGGAGCCACAATGAGCAGTTCTTC
CASSLVALAGGSHNEQFF
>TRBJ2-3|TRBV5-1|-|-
TGCGCCAGCAGCCTAGAGGGGAAGCTGAAGCAGTATTTT
CASSLEGKLKQYF
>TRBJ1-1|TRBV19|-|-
TGTGCCAGTAGTACAGGTTTTAACTTCATGAACACTGAAGCTTTCTTT
CASSTGFNFMNTEAFF
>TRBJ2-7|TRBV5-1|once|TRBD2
TGCGCCAGCAGACAGACTAGCGGTCCCTACGAGCAGTACTTC
CASRQTSGPYEQYF
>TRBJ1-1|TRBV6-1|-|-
TGTGCCAGCATCGAGTCGAACACTGAAGCTTTCTTT
CASIESNTEAFF
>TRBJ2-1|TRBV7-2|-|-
TGTGCCAGCAGCTTGACCGACCTGGGGGCAAATGAGCAGTTCTTC
CASSLTDLGANEQFF
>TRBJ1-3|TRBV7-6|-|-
TGTGCCAGCAGCTTAGGATCGGGGGTGGGAAACACCATATATTTT
CASSLGSGVGNTIYF
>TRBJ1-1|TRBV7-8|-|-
TGTGCCAGCGCCGCGGCAGGGCTGAACACTGAAGCTTTCTTT
CASAAAGLNTEAFF
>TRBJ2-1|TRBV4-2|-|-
TGTGCCAGCAGCCAAGAGGGAATATACAATGAGCAGTTCTTC
CASSQEGIYNEQFF
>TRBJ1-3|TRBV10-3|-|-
TGTGCCATCAGTGAGACCCAGGGTATGAACACCATATATTTT
CAISETQGMNTIYF
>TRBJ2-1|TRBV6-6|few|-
TGTGCCAGCAGTTACTCGACGGTGTACAATGAGCAGTTCTTC
CASSYSTVYNEQFF
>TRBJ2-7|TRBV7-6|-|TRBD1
TGTGCCAGCAGCGCAACCGGGACAGGGGCTTACGAGCAGTACTTC
CASSATGTGAYEQYF
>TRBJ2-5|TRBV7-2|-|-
TGTGCCAGCAGCCCCGATAAGACCCAGTACTTC
CASSPDKTQYF
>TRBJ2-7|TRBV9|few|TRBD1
TGTGCCAGCAGCGACCCCCGACAGGGGACCTACGAGCAGTACTTC
CASSDPRQGTYEQYF
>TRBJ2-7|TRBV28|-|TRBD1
TGTGCCAGCAGGGGGACAGTCAGGAGCTCCTACGAGCAGTACTTC
CASRGTVRSSYEQYF
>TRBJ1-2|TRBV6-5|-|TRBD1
TGTGCCAGCAGTTACTTGGGGACAGACTACTATGGCTACACCTTC
CASSYLGTDYYGYTF
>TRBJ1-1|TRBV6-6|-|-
TGTGCCAGCACCCTAACTCCAGGGAACACTGAAGCTTTCTTT
CASTLTPGNTEAFF
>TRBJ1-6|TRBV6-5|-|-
TGTGCCAGCAGTTTAAGGGGGGGCTCCTATAATTCACCCCTCCACTTT
CASSLRGGSYNSPLHF
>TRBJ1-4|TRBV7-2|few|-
TGTGCCAGCAGCTTAGAACCGAATGAAAAACTGTTTTTT
CASSLEPNEKLFF
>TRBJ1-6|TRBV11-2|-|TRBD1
TGTGCCAGCAGCTCGCGACAGGGAGAAGCTTCACCCCTCCACTTT
CASSSRQGEASPLHF
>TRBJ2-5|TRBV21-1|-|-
TGTGCCAGCAGCAACTCGATCCAGGATTTCGGAGAGACCCAGTACTTC
CASSNSIQDFGETQYF
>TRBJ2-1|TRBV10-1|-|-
TGCGCCAGCACGACTTTCTTCGAGTTCTTC
CASTTFFEFF
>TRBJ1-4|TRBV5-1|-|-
TGCGCCAGCAGCTTCAGGGGCACGGACGAAAAACTGTTTTTT
CASSFRGTDEKLFF
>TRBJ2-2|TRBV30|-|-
TGTGCCTGGAGCGAATCGTTCACCGGGGAGCTGTTTTTT
CAWSESFTGELFF
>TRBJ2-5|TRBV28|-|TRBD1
TGTGCCAGCAGTACCAGGACAGGGGGCCAAGAGACCCAGTACTTC
CASSTRTGGQETQYF
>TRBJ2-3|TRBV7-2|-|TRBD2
TGTGCCAGCAGGCGAGACGGGAGGGAAGTCACAGATACGCAGTATTTT
CASRRDGREVTDTQYF
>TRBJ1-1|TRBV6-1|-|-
TGTGCCAGCAGGGCGGGGGCCCTTCTCTACACTGAAGCTTTCTTT
CASRAGALLYTEAFF
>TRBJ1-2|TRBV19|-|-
TGTGCCAGTACCATACTATCCGGGGGGCATGGCTACACCTTC
CASTILSGGHGYTF
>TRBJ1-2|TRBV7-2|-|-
TGTGCCAGCAGCTTAGAAGGGATGGAGGCTAACTATGGCTACACCTTC
CASSLEGMEANYGYTF
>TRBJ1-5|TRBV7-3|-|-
TGTGCCAGCAGCTTATACGGGGGAAACAATCAGCCCCAGCATTTT
CASSLYGGNNQPQHF
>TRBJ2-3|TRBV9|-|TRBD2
TGTGCCAGCAGCGTAGTCACCTGGGGACTAGGGCCGGATACGCAGTATTTT
CASSVVTWGLGPDTQYF
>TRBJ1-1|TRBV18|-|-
TGTGCCAGCACCCTAATAAACACTGAAGCTTTCTTT
CASTLINTEAFF
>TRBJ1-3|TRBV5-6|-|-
TGTGCCAGCAGCCAACCGGAGGGACGCAACTTTTACTCTGGAAACACCATATATTTT
CASSQPEGRNFYSGNTIYF
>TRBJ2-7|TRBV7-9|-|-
TGTGCCAGCAGCCTTTGGGGGGTATACGAGCAGTACTTC
CASSLWGVYEQYF
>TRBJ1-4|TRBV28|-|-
TGTGCCAGCACGGGGGGGGGCGAGACTAATGAAAAACTGTTTTTT
CASTGGGETNEKLFF
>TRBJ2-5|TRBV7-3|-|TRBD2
TGTGCCAGTTCACGGGGGGGCCCCGAGACCCAGTACTTC
CASSRGGPETQYF
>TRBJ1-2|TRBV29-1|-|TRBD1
TGCAGCGTTGGGGGGGAAACTAACAGGGGAGACGATGGCTACACCTTC
CSVGGETNRGDDGYTF
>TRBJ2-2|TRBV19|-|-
TGTGCCAGTACTACAGACTGGACCGGGGAGCTGTTTTTT
CASTTDWTGELFF
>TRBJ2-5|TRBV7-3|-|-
TGTGCCAGCAGCTTCGACCGAGAGGGGACCCAGTACTTC
CASSFDREGTQYF
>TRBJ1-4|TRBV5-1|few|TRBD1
TGCGCCAGCAGCTCCGGGACAGAGAATGAAAAACTGTTTTTT
CASSSGTENEKLFF
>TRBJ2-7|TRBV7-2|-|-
TGTGCCAGCAGCCAGGGGGGGCGTTACGAGCAGTACTTC
CASSQGGRYEQYF
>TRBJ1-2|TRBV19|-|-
TGTGCCAGTAGTATAGGACAGCTAGGAACCTACTATGGCTACACCTTC
CASSIGQLGTYYGYTF
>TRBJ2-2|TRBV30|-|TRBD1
TGTGCCTGGAGTGGGTTCGGGGACAGGGCCGGAACCGGGGAGCTGTTTTTT
CAWSGFGDRAGTGELFF
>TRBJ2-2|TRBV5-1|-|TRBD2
TGCGCCAGCACCCTCGAACTAGCGGCAACGAACACCGGGGAGCTGTTTTTT
CASTLELAATNTGELFF
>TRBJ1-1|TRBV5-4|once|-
TGTGCCAGCAGCTTAGACCCGCCGAACACTGAAGCTTTCTTT
CASSLDPPNTEAFF
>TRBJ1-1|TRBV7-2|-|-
TGTGCCAGCAGCCCCCAGGGGATGATGAACACTGAAGCTTTCTTT
CASSPQGMMNTEAFF
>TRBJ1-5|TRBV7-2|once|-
TGTGCCAGCAGCTTAGCGGGCAGGGTCGGCAATCAGCCCCAGCATTTT
CASSLAGRVGNQPQHF
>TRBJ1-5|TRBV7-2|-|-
TGTGCCAGCAGCTTAGACAATCAGCCCCAGCATTTT
CASSLDNQPQHF
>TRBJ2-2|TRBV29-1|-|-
TGCAGCGTTGAATCCGCGAACACCGGGGAGCTGTTTTTT
CSVESANTGELFF
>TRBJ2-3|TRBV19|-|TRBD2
TGTGCCAGTAGTATGGATAGCGGGGGCCGCACAGATACGCAGTATTTT
CASSMDSGGRTDTQYF
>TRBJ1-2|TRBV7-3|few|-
TGTGCCAGCAGCCCCGGGACGGAATATGGCTACACCTTC
CASSPGTEYGYTF
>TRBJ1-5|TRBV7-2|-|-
TGTGCCAGCAGCGATTTCAATCAGCCCCAGCATTTT
CASSDFNQPQHF
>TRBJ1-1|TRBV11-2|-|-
TGTGCCAGCAGCTTCAGGAACACTGAAGCTTTCTTT
CASSFRNTEAFF
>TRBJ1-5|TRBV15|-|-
TGTGCCACCAGCAGAGACCCCGGTAATCAGCCCCAGCATTTT
CATSRDPGNQPQHF
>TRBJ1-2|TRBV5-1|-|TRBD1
TGCGCCAGCAGCGTAGCTCCGGGACAGGGGCACTATGGCTACACCTTC
CASSVAPGQGHYGYTF
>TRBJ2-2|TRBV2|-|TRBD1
TGTGCCAGCAGTGGGGACAGGGGGCTCGGGGAGCTGTTTTTT
CASSGDRGLGELFF
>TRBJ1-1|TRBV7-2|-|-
TGTGCCAGCCTTTTTTACATGAACACTGAAGCTTTCTTT
CASLFYMNTEAFF